This T cell receptor beta chain was recovered during a study of shared clonotypes between healthy human individuals. Study results and caveats: Naive CD4 clonotype sharing across a few donors was approximately 5%.

TCRdb's table, derived via immunoSEQ multiplex PCR, lists solely in-frame clones and lacks some. The sample includes about 110,000 clones, around 71% of them seen just once. As regards this clone: Its antigen is not identified.

The receptor was isolated from a woman aged 30 to 39 in good health. The sample comprised memory CD8+ T cells sorted from blood. Sample subset: CD45RO+ cells pooled with CCR7-negative TemRA cells.

The CDR3, as DNA: TGTGCCAGCAGTGAAGCCAGTAGGGCACCGTATGGCTACACCTTC. Its protein product is CASSEASRAPYGYTF. The V gene is TRBV6-1, the J gene TRBJ1-2; D is unresolved. CDR3 length equals 15 residues. V lost 0 bases and J lost 5, with 13 bases in between. Germline V lookup: CDR1 MNHNS, CDR2 SASEGT.